This T cell receptor (beta chain) was profiled in a study of breast tumors, draining lymph nodes, adjacent tissues. Breast cancer patients provided tissue from their axillary draining lymph nodes. MiXCR, applied by TCRdb to the multiplex PCR reads, yields one record per CDR3 protein. The sample holds around 230,000 distinct CDR3 sequences, about 34% seen once. Germline loops: CDR1 SNHLY, CDR2 FYNNEI. The CDR3 sequence is 20 residues long. The J segment lost 2 bases and the V segment lost 3 bases, leaving 14 bases of the junction unmatched. Broader study findings: Tumor repertoires ranked between lymph nodes and nontumor tissue in diversity, with V and J gene preferences. Luminal-like breast cancer showed significantly greater tumor-nontumor repertoire similarity than basal-like breast cancer did. The data were judged consistent with most tumor T cells coming from lymph node and expanding in tumor.

This clonotype was found many times. What it recognizes is unknown. The clonotype was recovered from a female donor with breast cancer. Some clones in this sample may be carry-over from other donors' samples. The sample comprised axillary lymph node tissue. The chain joins TRBV2 to TRBJ2-6, with 9 bases identical to TRBD2. The CDR3 bases are TGTGCCAGCAGTGACCCTAGCGGGACTGGGGGGCCCCCTGGGGCCAACGTCCTGACTTTC. Amino acids: CASSDPSGTGGPPGANVLTF.